This TCR beta chain appears in the sequencing data of a study of cytomegalovirus exposure and HLA in healthy donors. Germline assignment: CDR1 MDHEN and CDR2 SYDVKM. The V and J ends lost 6 bases and 5 bases respectively, with 16 bases between them. The CDR3 is made up of 14 amino acids. The PCR was carried out with 60 Vbeta primers and 13 Jbeta primers. Profiled with immunoSEQ multiplex PCR; TCRdb holds only in-frame clones, not every one. Here the sample spans 130,000 to 150,000 clones, 60% to 85% being singletons. As regards this clone: What it binds is unknown.

Findings of the study overall: In a later analysis, donors in an Asian-associated ancestry cluster reportedly had fewer N-insertions in productive TCRs than the cohort mean. Reports described diagnosis of cytomegalovirus status by the classifier as highly specific and sensitive.

At the time of sampling, donors were nominally healthy, though unrecorded immune exposures were likely. The specimen sequenced was PBMCs. The chain carries TRBV28 and TRBJ1-1; a possible D gene is TRBD1 (6 bases). The origin of this receptor is a man aged 40-49 years in good health and CMV-seropositive. This chain's CDR3 is CASSRNRVLTEAFF. The CDR3 bases are TGTGCCAGCAGCCGTAACAGGGTTTTAACTGAAGCTTTCTTT.